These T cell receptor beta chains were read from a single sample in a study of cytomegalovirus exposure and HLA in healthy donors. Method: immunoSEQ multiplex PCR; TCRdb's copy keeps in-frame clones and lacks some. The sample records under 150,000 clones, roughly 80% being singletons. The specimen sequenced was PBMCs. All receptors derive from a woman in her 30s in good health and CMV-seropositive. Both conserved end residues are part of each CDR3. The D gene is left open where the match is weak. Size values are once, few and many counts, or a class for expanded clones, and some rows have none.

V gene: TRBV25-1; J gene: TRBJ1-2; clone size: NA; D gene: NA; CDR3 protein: CASSYLDKSGGYTF; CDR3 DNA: TGTGCCAGCAGTTACCTGGACAAATCCGGAGGCTACACCTTC
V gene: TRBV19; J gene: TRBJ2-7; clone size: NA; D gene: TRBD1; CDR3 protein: CASSTTTGGEQYF; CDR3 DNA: TGTGCCAGTAGTACCACGACAGGGGGCGAGCAGTACTTC
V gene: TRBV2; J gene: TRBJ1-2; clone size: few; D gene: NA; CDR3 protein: CATEGGGGYGYTF; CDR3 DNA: TGTGCCACCGAGGGGGGGGGCGGCTATGGCTACACCTTC
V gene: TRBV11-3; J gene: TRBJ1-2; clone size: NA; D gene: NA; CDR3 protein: CASSRGLDLGYTF; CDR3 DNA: TGTGCCAGCAGCCGAGGGTTGGACCTTGGCTACACCTTC
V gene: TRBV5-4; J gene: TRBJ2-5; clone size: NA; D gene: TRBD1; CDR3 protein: CASSPPGQGKTQYF; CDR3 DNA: TGTGCCAGCAGCCCCCCGGGACAGGGGAAGACCCAGTACTTC
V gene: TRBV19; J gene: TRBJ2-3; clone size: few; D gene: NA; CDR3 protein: CASSLRAGTDTQYF; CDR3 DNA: TGTGCCAGTTCGCTCAGGGCAGGGACAGATACGCAGTATTTT
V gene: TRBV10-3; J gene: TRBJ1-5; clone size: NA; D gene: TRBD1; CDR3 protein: CAISPGTDYNQPQHF; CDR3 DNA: TGTGCCATCAGCCCCGGGACAGATTACAATCAGCCCCAGCATTTT
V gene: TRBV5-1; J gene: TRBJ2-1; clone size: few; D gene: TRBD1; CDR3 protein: CASSSGDSNYNEQFF; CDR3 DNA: TGCGCCAGCAGCTCCGGGGACAGCAATTACAATGAGCAGTTCTTC
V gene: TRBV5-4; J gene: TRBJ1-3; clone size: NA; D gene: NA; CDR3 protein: CASSDREGGDTIYF; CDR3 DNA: TGTGCCAGCAGCGACCGGGAGGGTGGAGACACCATATATTTT
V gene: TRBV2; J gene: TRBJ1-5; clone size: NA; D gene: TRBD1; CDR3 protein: CASSGGDRASPQHF; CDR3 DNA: TGTGCCAGCAGTGGGGGGGACAGGGCTTCGCCCCAGCATTTT
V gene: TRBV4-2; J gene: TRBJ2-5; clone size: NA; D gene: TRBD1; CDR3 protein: CASSQDYRGQIETQYF; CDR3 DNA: TGTGCCAGCAGCCAAGATTACAGGGGGCAAATAGAGACCCAGTACTTC
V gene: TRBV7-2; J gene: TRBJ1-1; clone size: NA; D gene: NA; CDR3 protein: CASSSQGGVPEAFF; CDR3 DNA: TGTGCCAGCAGCTCACAGGGAGGGGTCCCTGAAGCTTTCTTT
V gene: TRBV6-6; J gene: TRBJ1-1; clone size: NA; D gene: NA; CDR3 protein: CASSLGQGRNTEAFF; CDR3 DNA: TGTGCCAGCAGTTTGGGTCAGGGGAGGAACACTGAAGCTTTCTTT
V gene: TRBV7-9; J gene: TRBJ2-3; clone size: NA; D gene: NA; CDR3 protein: CASSPRGPDTQYF; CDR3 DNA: TGTGCCAGCAGCCCTAGGGGCCCAGATACGCAGTATTTT
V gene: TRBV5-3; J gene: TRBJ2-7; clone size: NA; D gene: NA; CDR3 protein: CARSSERLATTYEQYF; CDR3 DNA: TGTGCCAGAAGCTCTGAACGGCTAGCTACTACCTACGAGCAGTACTTC
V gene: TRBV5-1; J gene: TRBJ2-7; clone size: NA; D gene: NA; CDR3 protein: CASSLTNTYEQYF; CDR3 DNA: TGCGCCAGCAGCTTGACTAATACCTACGAGCAGTACTTC
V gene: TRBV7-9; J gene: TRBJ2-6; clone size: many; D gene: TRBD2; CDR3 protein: CASSLERGGPTGGANVLTF; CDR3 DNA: TGTGCCAGCAGCTTAGAGAGGGGAGGGCCGACGGGAGGGGCCAACGTCCTGACTTTC
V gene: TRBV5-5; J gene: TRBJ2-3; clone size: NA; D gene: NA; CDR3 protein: CASELPLSTDTQYF; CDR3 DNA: TGTGCCAGCGAGCTTCCCCTAAGCACAGATACGCAGTATTTT
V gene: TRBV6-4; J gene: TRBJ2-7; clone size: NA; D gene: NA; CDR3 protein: CASSDSISGEQYF; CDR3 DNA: TGTGCCAGCAGTGACTCGATTTCGGGGGAGCAGTACTTC
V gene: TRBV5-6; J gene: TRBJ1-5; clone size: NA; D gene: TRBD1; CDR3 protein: CASSLLRGLNQPQHF; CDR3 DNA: TGTGCCAGCAGCTTGCTTAGGGGGCTGAATCAGCCCCAGCATTTT
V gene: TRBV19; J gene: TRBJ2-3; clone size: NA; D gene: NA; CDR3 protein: CASSIERGGDTQYF; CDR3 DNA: TGTGCCAGTAGTATAGAGAGGGGAGGAGATACGCAGTATTTT
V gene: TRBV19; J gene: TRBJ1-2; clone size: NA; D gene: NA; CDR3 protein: CASSLSWGLYGYTF; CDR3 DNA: TGTGCCAGTAGCTTAAGTTGGGGGCTCTATGGCTACACCTTC
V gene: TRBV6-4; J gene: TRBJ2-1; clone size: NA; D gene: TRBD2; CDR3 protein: CASSDGRGGYNEQFF; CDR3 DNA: TGTGCCAGCAGTGACGGGCGGGGGGGATACAATGAGCAGTTCTTC
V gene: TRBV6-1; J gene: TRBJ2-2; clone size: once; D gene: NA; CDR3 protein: CASIGGTHPGELFF; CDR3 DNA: TGTGCCAGCATTGGGGGGACCCATCCCGGGGAGCTGTTTTTT
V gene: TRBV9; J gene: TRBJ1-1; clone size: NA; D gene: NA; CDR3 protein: CASSVEAGWAHGAEAFF; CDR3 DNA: TGTGCCAGCAGCGTAGAGGCAGGTTGGGCCCATGGTGCTGAAGCTTTCTTT
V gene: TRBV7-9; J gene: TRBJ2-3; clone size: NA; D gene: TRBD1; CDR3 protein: CASSQGDRGNRKNTDTQYF; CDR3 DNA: TGTGCCAGCAGCCAGGGGGACAGGGGTAACCGAAAGAACACAGATACGCAGTATTTT
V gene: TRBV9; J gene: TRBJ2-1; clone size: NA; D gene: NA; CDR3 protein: CASSRPGSAEQFF; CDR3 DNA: TGTGCCAGCTCTCGTCCGGGGTCGGCTGAGCAGTTCTTC
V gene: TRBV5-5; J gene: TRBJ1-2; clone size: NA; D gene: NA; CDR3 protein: CASSLAGGGGNYGYTF; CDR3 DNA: TGTGCCAGCAGCTTGGCCGGGGGGGGTGGTAACTATGGCTACACCTTC
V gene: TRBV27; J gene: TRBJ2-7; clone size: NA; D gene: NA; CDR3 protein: CASSPNGGYEQYF; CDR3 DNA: TGTGCCAGCAGCCCAAACGGGGGCTACGAGCAGTACTTC
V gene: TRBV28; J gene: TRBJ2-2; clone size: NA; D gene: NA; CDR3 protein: CASSLAGANAGELFF; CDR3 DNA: TGTGCCAGCAGTTTGGCGGGGGCCAATGCCGGGGAGCTGTTTTTT
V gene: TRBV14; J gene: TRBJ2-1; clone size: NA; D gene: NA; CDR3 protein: CASSRRHIGSTINEQFF; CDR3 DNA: TGTGCCAGCAGCCGGCGCCACATCGGGTCAACTATCAATGAGCAGTTCTTC
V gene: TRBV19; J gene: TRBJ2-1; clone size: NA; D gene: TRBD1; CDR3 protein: CASSRDRASNEQFF; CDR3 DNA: TGTGCCAGTAGTAGGGACAGGGCTAGTAATGAGCAGTTCTTC
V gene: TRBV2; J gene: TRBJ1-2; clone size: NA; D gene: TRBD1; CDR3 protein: CASSDPGQGQAGYTF; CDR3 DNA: TGTGCCAGCAGTGACCCGGGACAGGGGCAGGCTGGCTACACCTTC
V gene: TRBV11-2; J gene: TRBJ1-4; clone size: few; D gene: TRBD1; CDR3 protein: CASSLDGTGYRGANEKLFF; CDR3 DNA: TGTGCCAGCAGCTTAGACGGGACAGGGTATCGAGGGGCGAATGAAAAACTGTTTTTT
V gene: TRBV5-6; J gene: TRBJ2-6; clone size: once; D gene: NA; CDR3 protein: CASSLQGPSSGANVLTF; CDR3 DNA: TGTGCCAGCAGCTTGCAGGGTCCCTCTTCCGGGGCCAACGTCCTGACTTTC
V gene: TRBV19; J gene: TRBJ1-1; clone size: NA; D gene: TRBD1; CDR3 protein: CASRPRGLTEAFF; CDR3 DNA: TGTGCCAGTAGGCCCAGGGGGCTGACTGAAGCTTTCTTT
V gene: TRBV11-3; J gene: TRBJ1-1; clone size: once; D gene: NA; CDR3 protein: CASSIGLGAEAFF; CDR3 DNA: TGTGCCAGCAGCATAGGGCTAGGGGCTGAAGCTTTCTTT
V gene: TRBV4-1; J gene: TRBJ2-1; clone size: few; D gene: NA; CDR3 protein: CASSQAGLAYNEQFF; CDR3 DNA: TGCGCCAGCAGCCAAGCAGGACTTGCCTACAATGAGCAGTTCTTC
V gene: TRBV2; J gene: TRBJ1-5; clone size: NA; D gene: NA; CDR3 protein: CASSYTDSNQPQHF; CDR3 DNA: TGTGCCAGCAGTTACACAGATAGCAATCAGCCCCAGCATTTT
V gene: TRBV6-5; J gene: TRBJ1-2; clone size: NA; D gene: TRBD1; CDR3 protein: CASSLIGGKGYTF; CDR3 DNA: TGTGCCAGCAGTTTAATAGGGGGCAAAGGCTACACCTTC
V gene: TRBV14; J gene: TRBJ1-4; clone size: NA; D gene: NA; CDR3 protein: CASSRGQKGKLNEKLFF; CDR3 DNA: TGTGCCAGCAGCCGTGGACAGAAGGGGAAATTGAATGAAAAACTGTTTTTT
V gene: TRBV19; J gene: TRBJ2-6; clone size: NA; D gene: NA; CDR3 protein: CASRGSSGANVLTF; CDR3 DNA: TGTGCCAGTAGGGGGAGCTCTGGGGCCAACGTCCTGACTTTC